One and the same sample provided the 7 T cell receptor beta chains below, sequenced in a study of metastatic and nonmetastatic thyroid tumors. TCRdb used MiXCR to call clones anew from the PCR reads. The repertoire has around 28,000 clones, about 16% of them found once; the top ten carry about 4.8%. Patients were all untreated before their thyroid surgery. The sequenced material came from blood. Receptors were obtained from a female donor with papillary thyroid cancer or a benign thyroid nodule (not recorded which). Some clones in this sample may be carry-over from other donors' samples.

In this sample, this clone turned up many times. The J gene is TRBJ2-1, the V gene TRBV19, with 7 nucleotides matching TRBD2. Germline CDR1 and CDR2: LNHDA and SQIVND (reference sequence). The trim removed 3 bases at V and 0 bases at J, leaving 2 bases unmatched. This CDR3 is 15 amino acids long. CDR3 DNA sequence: TGTGCCAGTAGTATTGTAGCGGGCTCCTACAATGAGCAGTTCTTC. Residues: CASSIVAGSYNEQFF.

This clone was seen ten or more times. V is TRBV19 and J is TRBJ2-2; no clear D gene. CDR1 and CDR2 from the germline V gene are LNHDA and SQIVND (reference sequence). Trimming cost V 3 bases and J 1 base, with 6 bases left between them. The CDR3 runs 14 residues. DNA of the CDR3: TGTGCCAGTAGTATTTGGGGGAACACCGGGGAGCTGTTTTTT. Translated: CASSIWGNTGELFF.

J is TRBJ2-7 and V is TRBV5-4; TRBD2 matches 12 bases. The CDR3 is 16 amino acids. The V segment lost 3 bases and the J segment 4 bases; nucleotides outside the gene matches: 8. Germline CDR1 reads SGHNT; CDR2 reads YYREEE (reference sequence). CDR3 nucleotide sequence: TGTGCCAGCAGCTCATCTAGCGGGGGGGTAGGGTACGAGCAGTACTTC. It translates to CASSSSSGGVGYEQYF.

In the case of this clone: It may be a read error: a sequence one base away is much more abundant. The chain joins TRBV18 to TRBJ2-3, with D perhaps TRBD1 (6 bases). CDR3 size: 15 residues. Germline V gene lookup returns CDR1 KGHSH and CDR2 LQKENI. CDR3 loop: CASSQTDSVTDKQYF. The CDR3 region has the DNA TGTGCCAGCTCACAAACGGACAGCGTCACAGATAAGCAGTATTTT.

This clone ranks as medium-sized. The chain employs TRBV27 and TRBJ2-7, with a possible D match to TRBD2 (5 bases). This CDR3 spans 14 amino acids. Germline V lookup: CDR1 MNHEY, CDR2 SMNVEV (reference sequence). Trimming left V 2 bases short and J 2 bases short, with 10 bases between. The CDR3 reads CASSLIARPYEQYF. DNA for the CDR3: TGTGCCAGCAGTTTAATAGCGAGGCCCTACGAGCAGTACTTC.

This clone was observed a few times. The CDR3, as DNA: TGTGCCAGCAGCCCGGGGGCACAACGTTCCACAGATACGCAGTATTTT. Encoded protein: CASSPGAQRSTDTQYF. The chain is built from TRBV4-2 and TRBJ2-3; D assignment may be TRBD1 or TRBD2 (6 bases each). The germline V gene has CDR1 LGHNA and CDR2 YNFKEQ. Trimming took 4 bases from V and 2 from J, leaving 16 bases between them. CDR3 length: 16 amino acids.

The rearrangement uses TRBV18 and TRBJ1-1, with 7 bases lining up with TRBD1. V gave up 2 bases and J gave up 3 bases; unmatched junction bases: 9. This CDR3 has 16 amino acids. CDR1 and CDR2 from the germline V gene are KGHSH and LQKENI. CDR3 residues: CASSPETGRGYTEAFF. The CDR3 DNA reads TGTGCCAGCTCACCAGAGACAGGGCGGGGATACACTGAAGCTTTCTTT.